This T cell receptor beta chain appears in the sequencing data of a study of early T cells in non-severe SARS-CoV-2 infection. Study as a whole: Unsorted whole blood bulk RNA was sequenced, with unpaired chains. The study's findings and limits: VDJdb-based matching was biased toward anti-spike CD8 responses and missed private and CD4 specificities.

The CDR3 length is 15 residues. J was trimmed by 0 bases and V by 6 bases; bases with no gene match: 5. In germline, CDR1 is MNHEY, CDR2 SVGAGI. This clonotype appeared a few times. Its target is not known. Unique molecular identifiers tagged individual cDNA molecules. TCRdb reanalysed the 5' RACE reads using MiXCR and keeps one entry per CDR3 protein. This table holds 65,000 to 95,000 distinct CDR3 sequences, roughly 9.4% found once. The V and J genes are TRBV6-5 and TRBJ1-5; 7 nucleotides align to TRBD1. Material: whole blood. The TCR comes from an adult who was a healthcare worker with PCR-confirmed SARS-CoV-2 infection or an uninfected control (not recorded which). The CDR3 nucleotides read TGTGCCAGCAGCCCGACAGGGTCTAGCAATCAGCCCCAGCATTTT. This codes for CASSPTGSSNQPQHF.